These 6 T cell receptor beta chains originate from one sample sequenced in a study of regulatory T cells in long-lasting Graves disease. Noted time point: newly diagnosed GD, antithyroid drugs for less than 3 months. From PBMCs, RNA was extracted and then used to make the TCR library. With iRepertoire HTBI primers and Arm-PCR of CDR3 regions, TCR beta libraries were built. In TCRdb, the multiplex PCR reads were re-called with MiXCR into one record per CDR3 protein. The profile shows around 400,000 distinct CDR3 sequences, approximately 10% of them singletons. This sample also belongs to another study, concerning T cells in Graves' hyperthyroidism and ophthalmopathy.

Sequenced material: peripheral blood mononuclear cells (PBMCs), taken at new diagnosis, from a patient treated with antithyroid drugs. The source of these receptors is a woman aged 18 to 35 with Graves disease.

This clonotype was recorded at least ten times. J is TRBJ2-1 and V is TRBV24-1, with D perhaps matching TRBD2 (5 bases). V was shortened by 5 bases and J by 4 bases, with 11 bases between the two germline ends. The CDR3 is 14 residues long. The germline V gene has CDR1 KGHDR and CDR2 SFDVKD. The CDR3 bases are TGTGCCACCAGTGGCAGCGGAGCTTACAATGAGCAGTTCTTC. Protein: CATSGSGAYNEQFF.

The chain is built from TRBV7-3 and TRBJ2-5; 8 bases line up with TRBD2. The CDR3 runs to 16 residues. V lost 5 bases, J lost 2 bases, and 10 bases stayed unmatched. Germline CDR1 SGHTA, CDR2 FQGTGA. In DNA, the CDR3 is TGTGCCAGCAGCCCCACGGGACTAGTGTCACAAGAGACCCAGTACTTC. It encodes CASSPTGLVSQETQYF.

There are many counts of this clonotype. The CDR3 here is CSAKISGTRRFGEQFF. The CDR3 DNA sequence: TGCAGTGCTAAAATTTCCGGGACTAGGCGATTTGGCGAGCAGTTCTTC. The gene calls are TRBV20-1 and TRBJ2-1; 8 nucleotides align to TRBD2. From germline, CDR1 is DFQATT and CDR2 SNEGSKA (reference sequence). Trimming cost V 4 bases and J 10 bases; bases outside gene matches: 18. The CDR3 contains 16 residues.

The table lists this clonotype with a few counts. CDR3 DNA: TGTGCCAGCAGCCACCGGGACAGGGGCCTTGAAGAGACCCAGTACTTC. This encodes CASSHRDRGLEETQYF. The V gene is TRBV7-9, the J gene TRBJ2-5, with TRBD1 matching over 10 bases. Germline values: CDR1 SEHNR, CDR2 FQNEAQ (reference sequence). V dropped 5 bases and J dropped 3; count of bases not matched to a gene: 9. The CDR3 has 16 amino acids.

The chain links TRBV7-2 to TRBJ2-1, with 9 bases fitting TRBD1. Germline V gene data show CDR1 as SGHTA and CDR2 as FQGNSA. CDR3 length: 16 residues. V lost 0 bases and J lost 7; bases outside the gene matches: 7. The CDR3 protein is CASSLAWDRAGNEQFF. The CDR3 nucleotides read TGTGCCAGCAGCTTAGCGTGGGACAGGGCCGGAAATGAGCAGTTCTTC.

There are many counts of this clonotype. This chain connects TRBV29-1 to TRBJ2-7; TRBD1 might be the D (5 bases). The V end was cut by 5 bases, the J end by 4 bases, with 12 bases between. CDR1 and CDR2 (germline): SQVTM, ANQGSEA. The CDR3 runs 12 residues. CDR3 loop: CSVSDSWYEQYF. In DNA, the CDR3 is TGCAGCGTTTCTGACAGTTGGTACGAGCAGTACTTC.